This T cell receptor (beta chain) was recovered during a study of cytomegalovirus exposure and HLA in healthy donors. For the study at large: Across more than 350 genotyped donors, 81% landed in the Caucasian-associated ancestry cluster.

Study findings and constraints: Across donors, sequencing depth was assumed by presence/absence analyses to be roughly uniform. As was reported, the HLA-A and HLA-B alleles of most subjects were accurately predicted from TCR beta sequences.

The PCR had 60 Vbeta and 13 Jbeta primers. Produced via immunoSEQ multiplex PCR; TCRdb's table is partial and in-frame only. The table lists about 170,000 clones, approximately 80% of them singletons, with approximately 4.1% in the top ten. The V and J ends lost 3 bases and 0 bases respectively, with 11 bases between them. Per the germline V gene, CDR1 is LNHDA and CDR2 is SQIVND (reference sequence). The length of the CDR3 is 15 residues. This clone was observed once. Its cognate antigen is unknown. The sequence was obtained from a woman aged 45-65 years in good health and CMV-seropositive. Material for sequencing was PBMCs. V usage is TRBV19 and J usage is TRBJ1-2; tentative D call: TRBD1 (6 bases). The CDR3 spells CASSIKTGPNYGYTF. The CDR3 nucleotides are TGTGCCAGTAGTATTAAGACAGGCCCTAACTATGGCTACACCTTC.